The TCR beta chain under discussion was sequenced for a study of shared clonotypes between healthy human individuals. Measured with immunoSEQ multiplex PCR; TCRdb has only the in-frame clones, and not every one. This sample has 2 million to 3 million clones, with over 85% found just once. Germline assignment: CDR1 SGHKS and CDR2 YYEKEE (reference sequence). The V end lost 4 bases, the J end lost 2 bases, and 10 bases lay between the germline ends. This CDR3 region has 14 residues. Each sample came from a Caucasian adult donor living in Nashville, Tennessee. The split of CD4+ cells yielded CD45RA+ naive and CD45RA-negative memory subsets. Study-wide results and caveats: Researchers found naive subsets generally carried larger estimated richness than memory subsets. All-four-donor shared clonotypes had higher generation probabilities than non-shared clonotypes did.

As to this clone: The target antigen is unknown.

Material: naive CD4+ T cells from PBMCs. Subset given: CD45RA+ positively selected. This rearrangement joins TRBV5-5 to TRBJ2-1, with a possible D match to TRBD1 (6 bases). This clonotype originated in a young man in good health. Some clones in this sample may be carry-over from other donors' samples. CDR3 DNA: TGTGCCAGCAGCCCGTGGGACACCTACAATGAGCAGTTCTTC. This encodes CASSPWDTYNEQFF.